What follows are 7 T cell receptor beta chains derived from one specimen sequenced in a study of cytomegalovirus exposure and HLA in healthy donors. Vbeta (60) and Jbeta (13) primers were used in the PCR. Only in-frame clones appear in the TCRdb table, and some are missing; sequencing was by immunoSEQ multiplex PCR. The sample includes roughly 130,000 clones, around 69% seen only once; the top ten take approximately 2.6%. Sample: PBMCs. The receptors originated from a human donor in good health.

CDR3 sequence (DNA): TGTGCCAGCAGTTACTTTCCCACAGATACGCAGTATTTT. Its protein is CASSYFPTDTQYF. The chain employs TRBV27 and TRBJ2-3; no firm D call. The CDR3 spans 13 residues. The germline V and J ends were trimmed by 4 bases and 2 bases, with 7 bases remaining between them. Germline-derived CDR1 and CDR2 are MNHEY and SMNVEV (reference sequence).

The chain has TRBV7-9 and TRBJ2-1; TRBD1 matches 10 bases. This CDR3 spans 16 amino acids. Germline V gives CDR1 SEHNR, CDR2 FQNEAQ (reference sequence). Unmatched junction bases numbered 9, after V lost 5 bases and J lost 5 bases. In DNA form, the CDR3 reads TGTGCCAGCAGCCCCCAGACAGGGGGCGTCCACAATGAGCAGTTCTTC. It codes for CASSPQTGGVHNEQFF.

This clone was detected a few times. The chain links TRBV11-2 to TRBJ2-7; TRBD2 aligns across 13 bases. Germline lookup yields CDR1 SGHAT and CDR2 FQNNGV. This CDR3 comprises 15 residues. The V gene end was trimmed by 5 bases and the J gene end by 6 bases; junction bases not matched to a gene: 7. The CDR3 here is CASSPTSGRGREQYF. The CDR3 nucleotides read TGTGCCAGCAGCCCCACTAGCGGGAGGGGGCGCGAGCAGTACTTC.

The chain combines TRBV6-5 with TRBJ1-4, with 7 bases matching TRBD1. V was pared by 4 bases and J by 5 bases, with 4 bases of the junction left unmatched. The CDR3 is made up of 14 amino acids. Germline CDR1 is MNHEY and CDR2 is SVGAGI. The chain's CDR3 is CASSSGQANEKLFF. CDR3 in DNA: TGTGCCAGCAGTTCAGGACAGGCCAATGAAAAACTGTTTTTT.

The V call is TRBV11-2, the J call TRBJ2-3, with 11 bases aligning to TRBD2. Germline trimming cut 5 bases from V and 5 bases from J; bases unmatched to any gene: 6. The CDR3 consists of 15 residues. CDR1 SGHAT and CDR2 FQNNGV come from the germline V gene. CDR3 coding DNA: TGTGCCAGCAGCGAACTAGCGGGGGCTGGAGATACGCAGTATTTT. Residues: CASSELAGAGDTQYF.

This chain connects TRBV10-2 to TRBJ1-2; no definite D call. CDR3 length equals 14 residues. The ends were cut back, 4 bases at V and 3 bases at J, with 12 bases in the middle. Germline V gives CDR1 WSHSY, CDR2 SAAADI. For the CDR3, the DNA is TGCGCCAGCAGTGCCCTGAAGCTAGACTATGGCTACACCTTC. Encoded protein: CASSALKLDYGYTF.

This sequence joins TRBV9 and TRBJ2-7, with a possible D match to TRBD1 (6 bases). Germline V CDR1 and CDR2: SGDLS, YYNGEE. The CDR3 loop spans 14 amino acids. The V and J ends lost 0 bases and 3 bases respectively, with 10 bases between them. CDR3 protein: CASSVGQDVYEQYF. The DNA of the CDR3 is TGTGCCAGCAGCGTAGGACAGGATGTCTACGAGCAGTACTTC.